The T cell receptor beta chain described here comes from a study of shared clonotypes between healthy human individuals. The study, taken as a whole, reports: Generation probability values for non-shared clonotypes were lower than those for clonotypes shared by all four donors.

Donors, healthy HIV-negative adults, lacked recent acute infections or vaccinations. The table came from immunoSEQ multiplex PCR; TCRdb's copy has only in-frame clones and leaves some out. The sample lists roughly 1,100,000 clones; roughly 75% were seen once. As concerns this clone: Its antigen is unidentified.

This clonotype originated in a man between 18 and 35 years old in good health. The source material was memory CD4+ T cells sorted from blood. Subset denoted: CD45RA-negative fraction.

The CDR3 spells CASSLEGAEQYF. The CDR3 DNA sequence: TGCGCCAGCAGCTTGGAGGGAGCCGAGCAGTACTTC. V gene TRBV5-1 combines with J gene TRBJ2-7, with D maybe TRBD2 (5 bases). Trimming left V 0 bases short and J 6 bases short, with 7 bases between. Germline CDR1 reads SGHRS; CDR2 reads YFSETQ. CDR3 length: 12 residues.